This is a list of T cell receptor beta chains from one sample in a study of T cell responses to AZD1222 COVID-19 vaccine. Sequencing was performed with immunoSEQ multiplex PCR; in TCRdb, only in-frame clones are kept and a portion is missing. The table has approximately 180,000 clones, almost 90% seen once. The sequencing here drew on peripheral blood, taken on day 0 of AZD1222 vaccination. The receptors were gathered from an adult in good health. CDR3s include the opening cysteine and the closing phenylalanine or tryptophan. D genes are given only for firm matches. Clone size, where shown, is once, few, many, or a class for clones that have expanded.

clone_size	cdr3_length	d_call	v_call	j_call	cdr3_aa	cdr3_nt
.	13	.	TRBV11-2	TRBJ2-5	CASSGGLEETQYF	TGTGCCAGCAGCGGGGGTTTGGAAGAGACCCAGTACTTC
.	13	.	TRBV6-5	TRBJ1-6	CASSRFRDSPLHF	TGTGCCAGCAGTCGGTTCAGGGATTCACCCCTCCACTTT
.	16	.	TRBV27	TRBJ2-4	CASSLSPGVAKNIQYF	TGTGCCAGCAGTTTATCGCCGGGGGTAGCCAAAAACATTCAGTACTTC
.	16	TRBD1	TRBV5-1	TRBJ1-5	CASSFSGGWGNQPQHF	TGCGCCAGCAGCTTTTCAGGGGGATGGGGCAATCAGCCCCAGCATTTT
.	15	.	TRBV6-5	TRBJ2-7	CASSPFHLQGAEQYF	TGTGCCAGCAGTCCCTTCCATCTACAGGGTGCCGAGCAGTACTTC
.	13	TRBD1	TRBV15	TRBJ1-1	CATSRGQGLLAFF	TGTGCCACCAGCAGGGGACAGGGGCTTTTGGCTTTCTTT
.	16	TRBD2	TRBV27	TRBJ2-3	CASSLLLAGATDTQYF	TGTGCCAGCAGTTTACTGCTAGCGGGGGCCACAGATACGCAGTATTTT
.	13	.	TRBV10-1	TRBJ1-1	CASSENFGFEAFF	TGCGCCAGCAGTGAGAATTTTGGGTTTGAAGCTTTCTTT
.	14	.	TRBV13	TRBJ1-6	CASSRASEYSPLHF	TGTGCCAGCAGCCGGGCATCCGAATATTCACCCCTCCACTTT
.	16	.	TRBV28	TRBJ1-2	CASSLGAGYILRGYTF	TGTGCCAGCAGTTTGGGGGCGGGATATATCCTCCGTGGCTACACCTTC
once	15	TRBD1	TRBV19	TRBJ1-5	CASSIQGQPNQPQHF	TGTGCCAGTAGTATCCAGGGACAGCCTAATCAGCCCCAGCATTTT
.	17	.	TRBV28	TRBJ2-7	CASSTLLGRKFRNEQYF	TGTGCCAGCAGTACACTCCTTGGACGGAAGTTCCGGAACGAGCAGTACTTC
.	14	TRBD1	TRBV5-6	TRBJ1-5	CASSLAGQHQPQHF	TGTGCCAGCAGCTTGGCGGGACAGCATCAGCCCCAGCATTTT
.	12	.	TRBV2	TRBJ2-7	CASMGRPYEQYF	TGTGCCAGCATGGGCAGACCCTACGAGCAGTACTTC
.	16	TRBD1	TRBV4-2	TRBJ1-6	CASSQDWGQDNSPLHF	TGTGCCAGCAGCCAAGATTGGGGACAGGATAATTCACCCCTCCACTTT
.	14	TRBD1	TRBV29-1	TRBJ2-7	CSVGGQGEFYEQYF	TGCAGCGTTGGGGGACAGGGGGAATTCTACGAGCAGTACTTC
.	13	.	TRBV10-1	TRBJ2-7	CASSESYEGEQYF	TGCGCCAGCAGTGAGTCGTACGAGGGGGAGCAGTACTTC
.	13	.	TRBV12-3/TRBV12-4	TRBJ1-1	CASSLSPGRGAFF	TGTGCCAGCAGTTTATCCCCAGGGAGAGGAGCTTTCTTT
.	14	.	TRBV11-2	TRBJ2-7	CASSPPWNPGEQYF	TGTGCCAGCAGCCCGCCGTGGAACCCAGGGGAGCAGTACTTC
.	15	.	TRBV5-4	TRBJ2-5	CASSGDKETAYRRYF	TGTGCCAGCAGCGGTGACAAGGAAACAGCCTACCGGCGGTACTTC
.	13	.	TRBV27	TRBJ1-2	CASSLGGMKGYTF	TGTGCCAGCAGTTTGGGGGGTATGAAGGGCTACACCTTC
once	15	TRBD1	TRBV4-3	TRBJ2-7	CASSSTGTGGGLQYF	TGCGCCAGCAGTTCTACCGGGACAGGGGGGGGTCTGCAGTACTTC
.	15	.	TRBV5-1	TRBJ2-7	CASSLNDKDTYEQYF	TGCGCCAGCAGCTTGAATGACAAGGATACCTACGAGCAGTACTTC
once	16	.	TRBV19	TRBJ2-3	CASTRRPDRSTDTQYF	TGTGCCAGTACCCGCCGACCGGATCGAAGCACAGATACGCAGTATTTT
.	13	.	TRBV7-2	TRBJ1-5	CASSLVQNQPQHF	TGTGCCAGCAGCTTAGTCCAGAATCAGCCCCAGCATTTT
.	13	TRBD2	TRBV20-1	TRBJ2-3	CSASGGGTDTQYF	TGCAGTGCTAGTGGGGGGGGCACAGATACGCAGTATTTT
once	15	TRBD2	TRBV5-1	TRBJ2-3	CASSLPSGSTDTQYF	TGCGCCAGCAGCTTGCCTAGCGGAAGCACAGATACGCAGTATTTT
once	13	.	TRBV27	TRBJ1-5	CASSLGGPQPQHF	TGTGCCAGCAGTTTAGGGGGCCCTCAGCCCCAGCATTTT
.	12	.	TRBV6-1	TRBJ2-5	CASSETIGSQYF	TGTGCCAGCAGTGAAACCATAGGGTCCCAGTACTTC
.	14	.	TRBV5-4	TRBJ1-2	CASSGGTSNYGYTF	TGTGCCAGCAGCGGAGGGACTTCTAACTATGGCTACACCTTC
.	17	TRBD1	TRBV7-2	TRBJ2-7	CASSLDYRGGGSYEQYF	TGTGCCAGCAGCTTAGACTACAGGGGTGGCGGATCCTACGAGCAGTACTTC
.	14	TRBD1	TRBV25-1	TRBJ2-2	CASSRSGQGLLMFF	TGTGCCAGCAGCCGTTCGGGACAGGGGCTTTTGATGTTTTTT
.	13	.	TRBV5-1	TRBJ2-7	CASSIQGLNEQYF	TGCGCCAGCAGCATACAGGGTCTGAACGAGCAGTACTTC
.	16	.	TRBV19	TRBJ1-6	CASSIDRNSYNSPLHF	TGTGCCAGTAGTATAGACAGGAACTCCTATAATTCACCCCTCCACTTT
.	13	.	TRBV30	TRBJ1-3	CAWSMGSGNTIYF	TGTGCCTGGAGTATGGGCTCTGGAAACACCATATATTTT
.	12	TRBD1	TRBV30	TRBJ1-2	CAWSPRGSGYTF	TGTGCCTGGAGTCCCAGGGGGAGCGGCTACACCTTC
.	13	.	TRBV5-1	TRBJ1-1	CASMQGSGTEAFF	TGCGCCAGCATGCAGGGGTCCGGCACTGAAGCTTTCTTT